The 7 T cell receptor beta chains reported below all come from one sample, sequenced in a study of T cells in Graves' hyperthyroidism and ophthalmopathy. RNA transcripts served as the template for amplifying TCR beta CDR3 regions. In the first-round RT-PCR of the TCR CDR3, the HTBI primer set was used. Each CDR3 protein gets one entry after TCRdb re-called the multiplex PCR reads with MiXCR. The sample shows around 350,000 distinct CDR3 sequences, about 18% of them seen only once. The sequenced sample consisted of blood. The source of these receptors is a woman between 18 and 29 years old with Graves' hyperthyroidism.

There are many counts of this clonotype. This chain uses TRBV12-3 or TRBV12-4 with TRBJ1-3; possible D gene TRBD1, 5 bases. V shed 4 bases and J shed 4 bases, with 8 bases lying between them. The CDR3 runs 13 residues. CDR3 in DNA: TGTGCCAGCAGTTCCCAGGGAGGAAACACCATATATTTT. It codes for CASSSQGGNTIYF.

CDR3 DNA: TGTGCCAGCAGTTACCGCAGGGACCAAGAGACCCAGTACTTC. This sequence encodes CASSYRRDQETQYF. V is TRBV6-2 or TRBV6-3 and J is TRBJ2-5, with D maybe TRBD1 (5 bases). Trimming cost V 2 bases and J 0 bases, with 7 bases left between them. Germline values: CDR1 MNHEY, CDR2 SVGEGT. This CDR3 spans 14 amino acids.

The chain carries TRBV9 and TRBJ2-5, with 7 bases lining up with TRBD1. The CDR3 sequence is 15 residues long. The junction had 10 bases not matched to a gene; V was cut back by 3 bases and J by 5 bases. In germline, CDR1 is SGDLS, CDR2 YYNGEE. CDR3 protein: CASSDSGQAQETQYF. DNA of the CDR3: TGTGCCAGCAGCGACAGTGGACAGGCTCAGGAGACCCAGTACTTC.

The chain has TRBV19 and TRBJ2-2; 8 bases map to TRBD2. CDR1 and CDR2 from the germline V gene are LNHDA and SQIVND (reference sequence). CDR3 length equals 13 residues. Trimming took 8 bases from V and 5 from J; bases not matched to a gene: 4. CDR3 region: CASLERETGELFF. The CDR3 bases are TGTGCCAGTCTTGAGCGGGAGACCGGGGAGCTGTTTTTT.

This clonotype was recorded at least ten times. V and J are TRBV20-1 and TRBJ2-2; D not resolved. Between the trimmed V and J ends, which lost 5 bases and 1 base, there was a span of 11 bases. The germline V gene has CDR1 DFQATT and CDR2 SNEGSKA (reference sequence). The CDR3 is made up of 14 amino acids. CDR3 sequence: CSALGQVNTGELFF. The CDR3 nucleotides read TGCAGTGCTCTCGGGCAGGTGAACACCGGGGAGCTGTTTTTT.

This clonotype was counted many times. The V gene is TRBV20-1, the J gene TRBJ2-5; D is perhaps TRBD2 (5 bases). The CDR3 has 14 residues. With 4 bases removed from V and 1 base from J, the gap between germline ends came to 13 bases. CDR1 is DFQATT and CDR2 is SNEGSKA in the germline V gene (reference sequence). The CDR3 sequence is CSATSAGLQETQYF. CDR3 coding DNA: TGCAGTGCTACGTCGGCAGGACTCCAAGAGACCCAGTACTTC.

There are many counts of this clonotype. The V call is TRBV12-3 or TRBV12-4, the J call TRBJ1-5; a possible D gene is TRBD1 (6 bases). Trimming removed 5 bases at V and 5 bases at J, with 13 bases between. The CDR3 is 14 amino acids. The chain's CDR3 is CASSVQGGYQPQHF. The CDR3 DNA sequence: TGTGCCAGCAGTGTACAGGGTGGGTATCAGCCCCAGCATTTT.